The TCR beta chain described here comes from a study of blood T cell repertoires in COVID-19. All enrollees were roughly 18 to 95 years old and from 20 to 30 US areas. The study assigned cohorts using participant-reported clinical history. Trimming removed 2 bases from V and 6 bases from J, with 16 bases in between. Germline CDR1 ENHRY, CDR2 SYGVKD. This CDR3 has 15 residues. Libraries were prepared by immunoSEQ multiplex PCR; TCRdb keeps only in-frame clonotypes and omits some of them. The sample lists 200,000 to 250,000 clones, around 89% occurring once. This TCR derives from a woman younger than 45 who had recovered from COVID-19. V gene TRBV10-3 combines with J gene TRBJ1-2, with no clear D. What was sequenced was PBMCs or T cells enriched from blood (not recorded which). DNA for the CDR3: TGTGCCATCAGTGAGGCCGGGTCCCTAAGCCATGGCTACACCTTC. This sequence encodes CAISEAGSLSHGYTF.